This T cell receptor (beta chain) was recovered during a study of T cell changes during pregnancy in multiple sclerosis. This clone has just one count. The CDR3 is 13 amino acids. From germline, CDR1 is KGHSH and CDR2 LQKENI. V was clipped by 8 bases and J by 7 bases, with 12 bases between them. The method was immunoSEQ multiplex PCR; TCRdb's version includes in-frame clones alone and lacks a portion of them. The profile shows about 67,000 clones, approximately 91% of them singletons. This chain uses TRBV18 with TRBJ1-6; a weak D match, TRBD1 (5 bases). This TCR derives from a female donor with multiple sclerosis, enrolled in a pregnancy study. The source was peripheral blood, collected in the second trimester of pregnancy. CDR3 nucleotide sequence: TGTGCCAGCGACCAGGGAGGGAATTCACCCCTCCACTTT. This encodes CASDQGGNSPLHF.